The 27 T cell receptor beta chains in this list originate from one sample, sequenced in a study of T cell changes during pregnancy in multiple sclerosis. Some clones are missing from TCRdb's copy, which holds only in-frame ones; the method was immunoSEQ multiplex PCR. The sample includes 45,000 to 55,000 clones, 94% seen only once; the top ten take roughly 5%. The specimen comprised CD8+ T cells from peripheral blood mononuclear cells, sampled before pregnancy. Every receptor here comes from a female donor with multiple sclerosis, enrolled in a pregnancy study.

The chain couples TRBV19 to TRBJ2-7; 8 bases align to TRBD1. V lost 1 base to trimming and J lost 2 bases; unmatched junction nucleotides: 4. The CDR3 is made up of 15 amino acids. CDR1 and CDR2 (germline): LNHDA, SQIVND (reference sequence). CDR3 in amino acids: CASSIGTGPTYEQYF. The CDR3 nucleotides read TGTGCCAGTAGTATAGGGACAGGGCCTACCTACGAGCAGTACTTC. Full variable domain (rest looked up from reference TRBV19 and TRBJ2-7): DGGITQSPKYLFRKEGQNVTLSCEQNLNHDAMYWYRQDPGQGLRLIYYSQIVNDFQKGDIAEGYSVSREKKESFPLTVTSAQKNPTAFYLCASSIGTGPTYEQYFGPGTRLTVT.

This clone was found once. A junction end diverges from the germline sequence, so it may reflect a read error. The V and J genes are TRBV27 and TRBJ2-7; the D is unclear. This CDR3 comprises 14 residues. Per germline, CDR1 MNHEY and CDR2 SMNVEV (reference sequence). The CDR3 nucleotides read TGTGCCAGCAGCCTCAACCTAGGCTCCCACGAGCAGTACTTC. Translated, it gives CASSLNLGSHEQYF.

This chain connects TRBV30 to TRBJ1-3; D is ambiguous. Germline V gene data show CDR1 as GTSNPN and CDR2 as SVGIG (reference sequence). The CDR3 spans 14 residues. Trimming stripped 0 bases from V and 0 bases from J, with 6 bases between. In nucleotides, the CDR3 is TGTGCCTGGAGTGTCGCGCCCTCTGGAAACACCATATATTTT. It translates to CAWSVAPSGNTIYF.

J is TRBJ2-1 and V is TRBV6-8; 7 bases are a match to TRBD2. Germline V gene data show CDR1 as MNHGY and CDR2 as SAAAGT. The CDR3 contains 15 residues. J lost 8 bases, V lost 4 bases, and 11 bases had no gene match. As DNA, the CDR3 is TGTGCCAGCAGTTTCGGGACTACCCCGTTTTATGAGCAGTTCTTC. This codes for CASSFGTTPFYEQFF.

The chain combines TRBV27 with TRBJ2-7, with D possibly matching TRBD1 (6 bases). Trimming removed 2 bases at V and 3 bases at J, with 11 bases between. The CDR3 runs to 14 residues. In germline, CDR1 is MNHEY, CDR2 SMNVEV (reference sequence). CDR3 DNA sequence: TGTGCCAGCAGTTTACAGGGGCAGAACTACGAGCAGTACTTC. Encoded protein: CASSLQGQNYEQYF.

V and J are TRBV11-3 and TRBJ2-4, with 7 bases that match TRBD1. J was trimmed by 2 bases and V by 6 bases; bases with no gene match: 7. The germline CDR1 and CDR2 sequences are SGHNT and YENEEA. CDR3 length: 15 residues. The CDR3 sequence: CASSLDRDSKNIQYF. In DNA form, the CDR3 reads TGTGCCAGCAGTCTAGACAGGGATTCCAAAAACATTCAGTACTTC.

The chain couples TRBV30 to TRBJ2-7; TRBD1 aligns across 8 bases. Germline CDR1 reads GTSNPN; CDR2 reads SVGIG (reference sequence). Trimming cost V 0 bases and J 0 bases; bases outside gene matches: 1. This CDR3 has 14 residues. CDR3 loop: CAWSVGTGSYEQYF. CDR3 DNA sequence: TGTGCCTGGAGTGTTGGGACAGGCTCCTACGAGCAGTACTTC.

The rearrangement joins TRBV6-5 to TRBJ1-2; D is uncertain. Germline-derived CDR1 and CDR2 are MNHEY and SVGAGI. Trimming removed 2 bases from V and 3 bases from J, with 13 bases in between. CDR3 length: 15 residues. CDR3 in amino acids: CASSYGGTDYYGYTF. The CDR3 nucleotides read TGTGCCAGCAGTTACGGCGGCACCGATTACTATGGCTACACCTTC.

V usage is TRBV5-5 and J usage is TRBJ2-5; 7 bases match TRBD1. This CDR3 comprises 13 residues. The germline V gene has CDR1 SGHKS and CDR2 YYEKEE (reference sequence). V trimming: 2 bases; J trimming: 6 bases; junction bases outside the gene matches: 4. CDR3 in amino acids: CASSFDRAKTQYF. The CDR3 coding sequence is TGTGCCAGCAGCTTTGACAGGGCTAAGACCCAGTACTTC.

The chain is built from TRBV2 and TRBJ2-1; 11 nucleotides match TRBD2. After removal of 1 base from V and 3 bases from J, the junction contained 2 bases not matched to a gene. CDR1 and CDR2 from the germline V gene are SNHLY and FYNNEI. The CDR3 runs 16 residues. In nucleotides, the CDR3 is TGTGCCAGCAGTGAAGTAGGGACTAGCGGCTACAATGAGCAGTTCTTC. Its translation: CASSEVGTSGYNEQFF.

V is TRBV9 and J is TRBJ2-3, with D maybe TRBD2 (6 bases). With 1 base removed from V and 5 bases from J, the gap between germline ends came to 11 bases. There are 14 residues in the CDR3. The V gene's germline CDR1 is SGDLS and CDR2 YYNGEE. For the CDR3, the DNA is TGTGCCAGCAGCGTATACCCCGGGGGAGATACGCAGTATTTT. Translated, it gives CASSVYPGGDTQYF.

This CDR3 is CASGSGTGAGELFF. The CDR3, as DNA: TGTGCCAGCGGGTCCGGGACAGGAGCCGGGGAGCTGTTTTTT. The chain links TRBV27 to TRBJ2-2; 8 bases align to TRBD1. After removal of 8 bases from V and 6 bases from J, the junction contained 8 bases not matched to a gene. Germline V gene sequence: CDR1 MNHEY, CDR2 SMNVEV (reference sequence). CDR3 length equals 14 residues.

This chain links TRBV6-4 with TRBJ1-4, with a possible D match to TRBD1 (6 bases). The CDR3 loop spans 18 amino acids. The germline V gene has CDR1 MRHNA and CDR2 SNTAGT. Trimming left V 11 bases short and J 1 base short, with 26 bases between. CDR3 sequence (DNA): TGTGCCTGCGAAAAAGGTAGGGGGATACGGAAAACTAATGAAAAACTGTTTTTT. It codes for CACEKGRGIRKTNEKLFF.

This clone has a single count. A read error may account for a junction end that differs from germline. The J gene is TRBJ2-7, the V gene TRBV7-9; the D gene is possibly TRBD1 (7 bases). Germline CDR1 reads SEHNR; CDR2 reads FQNEAQ (reference sequence). The CDR3 consists of 16 residues. The CDR3: CASSSTGGRGVYEQYF. The CDR3 DNA follows: TGTGCCAGTAGCTCTACCGGCGGCAGGGGGGTCTACGAGCAGTACTTC.

CDR3 loop: CASGPGLSTDTQYF. CDR3 coding DNA: TGTGCCAGTGGGCCGGGACTCAGCACAGATACGCAGTATTTT. The chain uses TRBV7-6 and TRBJ2-3, with D maybe TRBD2 (6 bases). Germline V gene lookup returns CDR1 SGHVS and CDR2 FNYEAQ. The CDR3 runs to 14 residues. The V end was cut by 9 bases, the J end by 0 bases, with 13 bases between.

The chain combines TRBV20-1 with TRBJ1-2; D not certain. Germline V gene data show CDR1 as DFQATT and CDR2 as SNEGSKA (reference sequence). V gave up 6 bases and J gave up 8 bases, with 10 bases separating them. CDR3 length: 10 residues. The CDR3 reads CSALRVGYTF. Written as DNA, the CDR3 is TGCAGTGCCCTCCGGGTGGGCTACACCTTC.

V usage is TRBV6-5 and J usage is TRBJ1-1; D is undetermined. The germline gives CDR1 MNHEY, CDR2 SVGAGI. This CDR3 has 14 residues. Trimming left V 0 bases short and J 4 bases short, with 9 bases between. The CDR3 sequence is CASSYSNSLTEAFF. Written as DNA, the CDR3 is TGTGCCAGCAGTTACTCGAATAGCCTCACTGAAGCTTTCTTT.

The rearrangement links TRBV5-5 to TRBJ1-5; 7 bases map to TRBD1. With 4 bases clipped from V and 3 bases from J, the junction kept 7 bases outside the gene matches. This CDR3 is 15 amino acids long. Germline V gene sequence: CDR1 SGHKS, CDR2 YYEKEE (reference sequence). CDR3 sequence reads: CASSPDRVYNQPQHF. CDR3 DNA sequence: TGTGCCAGCAGCCCCGACAGGGTTTACAATCAGCCCCAGCATTTT. Variable domain in full (rest from reference TRBV5-5 and TRBJ1-5): DAGVTQSPTHLIKTRGQQVTLRCSPISGHKSVSWYQQVLGQGPQFIFQYYEKEERGRGNFPDRFSARQFPNYSSELNVNALLLGDSALYLCASSPDRVYNQPQHFGDGTRLSIL.

CDR3 in amino acids: CASSPTGSYGYTF. The CDR3 DNA reads TGTGCCAGCAGCCCGACAGGCTCCTATGGCTACACCTTC. The chain joins TRBV14 to TRBJ1-2; TRBD1 is a possible D gene (6 bases). Per germline, CDR1 SGHDN and CDR2 FVKESK. V shed 4 bases and J shed 4 bases, with 10 bases lying between them. This CDR3 is built from 13 residues.

This sequence joins TRBV4-2 and TRBJ1-2; 7 nucleotides align to TRBD1. The germline V gene has CDR1 LGHNA and CDR2 YNFKEQ. The junction had 9 bases not matched to a gene; V was cut back by 4 bases and J by 4 bases. The CDR3 runs to 15 residues. In nucleotides, the CDR3 is TGTGCCAGCAGCCCCCCGGGACAGCTGGCCTATGGCTACACCTTC. Translating gives CASSPPGQLAYGYTF.

The J gene is TRBJ2-3, the V gene TRBV4-3, with D perhaps TRBD1 (5 bases). V lost 0 bases and J 2 bases, leaving 15 bases between the germline ends. The germline gives CDR1 LGHNA, CDR2 YSLEER. CDR3 length equals 17 residues. The CDR3 loop is CASSQELAGQITDTQYF. The CDR3 region has the DNA TGCGCCAGCAGCCAAGAATTGGCAGGGCAGATCACAGATACGCAGTATTTT.

V usage is TRBV2 and J usage is TRBJ1-5; 8 bases align to TRBD1. J lost 3 bases, V lost 6 bases, and 7 bases had no gene match. Germline CDR1 SNHLY, CDR2 FYNNEI. This CDR3 has 15 amino acids. CDR3: CASRGQATLNQPQHF. In nucleotides, the CDR3 is TGTGCCAGCAGGGGACAGGCGACCCTCAATCAGCCCCAGCATTTT.

This clone was counted once. The genes are TRBV27 and TRBJ1-5, with D unresolved. The CDR3 length is 11 residues. Trimming took off 5 bases at V and 10 bases at J, with 9 bases between the two ends. CDR1 is MNHEY and CDR2 is SMNVEV in the germline V gene (reference sequence). The CDR3 reads CASSDGGPQHF. The CDR3 DNA reads as TGTGCCAGCAGTGATGGAGGTCCCCAGCATTTT.

The chain has TRBV6-5 and TRBJ2-7; 7 bases line up with TRBD2. The CDR3 is 11 residues long. Germline CDR1 MNHEY, CDR2 SVGAGI. The J segment lost 5 bases and the V segment lost 6 bases, leaving 1 base of the junction unmatched. This chain's CDR3 is CASSRGDEQYF. The CDR3, as DNA: TGTGCCAGCAGCCGGGGGGACGAGCAGTACTTC.

The rearrangement links TRBV7-3 to TRBJ2-3; 7 nucleotides agree with TRBD1. Germline V lookup: CDR1 SGHTA, CDR2 FQGTGA. The CDR3 sequence is 14 residues long. The trim removed 6 bases at V and 4 bases at J, leaving 7 bases unmatched. The CDR3 sequence: CASRGGTGADTQYF. The CDR3 DNA reads TGTGCCAGCAGGGGTGGAACAGGGGCAGATACGCAGTATTTT.

CDR3 in DNA: TGTGCCAGCAGTTCCACCCCGCCGGTGACCCAGTACTTC. Residues: CASSSTPPVTQYF. This rearrangement joins TRBV27 to TRBJ2-5; D gene unclear. V lost 4 bases and J lost 7, with 13 bases in between. The germline V gene has CDR1 MNHEY and CDR2 SMNVEV (reference sequence). The CDR3 length is 13 residues.

The chain links TRBV5-6 to TRBJ1-5, with 8 positions matching TRBD1. CDR1 is SGHDT and CDR2 is YYEEEE in the germline V gene. The CDR3 is 14 amino acids. The trim removed 4 bases at V and 7 bases at J, leaving 7 bases unmatched. The CDR3 coding sequence is TGTGCCAGCAGCCCCGACAGGGGCGGACAGCCCCAGCATTTT. It yields the protein CASSPDRGGQPQHF.